This T cell receptor beta chain was sequenced during a study of blood T cell repertoires in COVID-19. Study information: The samples span acute and convalescent COVID-19 from the United States, Italy and Spain. Sources were T cells, B-cell-depleted T cells, or PBMCs; the material itself was cDNA or gDNA.

Original data processing: Using reference gene primer amplification, nucleated cell counts were estimated. Sequenced by immunoSEQ multiplex PCR; TCRdb stores in-frame clones only, minus some. The V and J calls and clone size are taken from that table; D and trimming were inferred from the DNA. The data show around 99,000 clones, 84% seen once. The CDR3 extends over 13 amino acids. Unmatched junction bases numbered 2, after V lost 5 bases and J lost 5 bases. Germline CDR1 is MNHEY and CDR2 is SVGAGI. The sample taken for sequencing was peripheral blood. The rearrangement joins TRBV6-5 to TRBJ2-2; 7 positions agree with TRBD1. This receptor was identified in a human donor in a cohort sampled during active COVID-19. CDR3 region: CASSTGVTGELFF. In DNA, the CDR3 is TGTGCCAGCAGTACAGGGGTTACCGGGGAGCTGTTTTTT.